This T cell receptor (beta chain) was identified in a study of molecular identifiers for immune sequencing clone quantification. TCRdb recomputed calls from the PCR reads with MiXCR, one row per CDR3 protein. This sample has about 89,000 distinct CDR3 sequences, with 19% found just once. The trim removed 6 bases at V and 5 bases at J, leaving 12 bases unmatched. CDR3 length: 17 amino acids. CDR1 is MDHEN, CDR2 SYDVKM, per germline. In its sample, this clonotype was seen a few times. What was sequenced was naive CD8+ T cells from blood, with Jurkat cell RNA spiked in. The subset is: FACS-sorted CD8+CD4-CCR7+CD45RA+ naive T cells. The rearrangement links TRBV28 to TRBJ2-5; 13 nucleotides match TRBD2. The clonotype originates from a human donor in good health. Some libraries in this study had Jurkat cell RNA spiked in. The CDR3 DNA is TGTGCCAGCAGCCCTTGGACTAGCGGGAGCTTCGGGGAGACCCAGTACTTC. Its protein product is CASSPWTSGSFGETQYF.